This TCR beta chain is from a study of T cell responses to AZD1222 COVID-19 vaccine. Study-level results: It should be noted that donors were predominantly white British and more often female, and clonal diversity was possibly underestimated. When two AZD1222 doses had been given, Spike-specific TCR breadth and depth rose.

This CDR3 comprises 14 residues. Trimming at V came to 4 bases and at J to 4 bases, leaving 5 bases not matched to a gene. From germline, CDR1 is LNHDA and CDR2 SQIVND (reference sequence). Notes on this clone: The antigen remains unidentified.

The repertoire was sequenced with immunoSEQ multiplex PCR; TCRdb's copy has only in-frame clones and lacks some. The data hold about 120,000 clones, with 70% to 90% observed a single time. This specimen consisted of peripheral blood, obtained on day 0 of AZD1222 vaccination. This clonotype was sampled from an adult in good health. V is TRBV19 and J is TRBJ2-7, with 9 bases aligning to TRBD1. In DNA, the CDR3 is TGTGCCAGTAGTAGGGGACAGGGTGGATACGAGCAGTACTTC. This sequence encodes CASSRGQGGYEQYF.